This T cell receptor (beta chain) was sequenced for a study of Ad26.COV2.S vaccination and SARS-CoV-2 variants. TCRdb's table, derived via immunoSEQ multiplex PCR, lists solely in-frame clones and lacks some. The sample carries about 350,000 clones, roughly nine tenths recorded once. Between the trimmed V and J ends, which lost 4 bases and 0 bases, there was a span of 18 bases. Germline lookup yields CDR1 SGHAT and CDR2 FQNNGV. This CDR3 has 17 amino acids. Sequencing used peripheral blood, obtained after recovery from COVID-19. The receptor's source is a human donor who had recovered from COVID-19. V gene TRBV11-2 combines with J gene TRBJ1-1; TRBD1 might be the D (6 bases). The DNA of the CDR3 is TGTGCCAGCAGCTGGCGGGGTCCCGGGACAATGAACACTGAAGCTTTCTTT. This codes for CASSWRGPGTMNTEAFF.